The 13 T cell receptor beta chains given below trace back to one sample, sequenced in a study of blood T cells in healthy people across ages. Primers used in a second PCR of about 6 to 11 cycles were a sample-barcoded 5' primer and a J-beta primer mix. A single record per CDR3 protein comes from TCRdb applying MiXCR to the 5' RACE reads. Counted here are 870,000 or so distinct CDR3 sequences, under 35% occurring once; the ten biggest clones make up roughly 17%. The material sequenced was blood. All receptors derive from a woman at least 80 years old in good health.

This clonotype was picked up many times. The chain combines TRBV11-2 with TRBJ2-5; perhaps TRBD2 as D (8 bases). Trimming pared 0 bases from V and 7 bases from J, leaving 33 bases between. Germline loops: CDR1 SGHAT, CDR2 FQNNGV. The CDR3 covers 21 residues. The CDR3 region is CASSLEPLPFDGGGTARTQYF. CDR3 DNA: TGTGCCAGCAGCTTAGAACCCCTACCCTTTGACGGCGGGGGGACAGCCAGGACCCAGTACTTC. Full variable domain (remainder filled in from reference TRBV11-2 and TRBJ2-5): EAGVAQSPRYKIIEKRQSVAFWCNPISGHATLYWYQQILGQGPKLLIQFQNNGVVDDSQLPKDRFSAERLKGVDSTLKIQPAKLEDSAVYLCASSLEPLPFDGGGTARTQYFGPGTRLLVL.

The CDR3 is CASSHQGASQETQYF. The DNA for the CDR3 is TGTGCCAGTAGTCATCAGGGGGCTTCCCAAGAGACCCAGTACTTC. The chain recombines TRBV19 with TRBJ2-5, with 8 positions matching TRBD1. The CDR3 covers 15 residues. With V trimmed by 5 bases and J by 1 base, 6 bases remained unmatched. The germline V gene has CDR1 LNHDA and CDR2 SQIVND (reference sequence).

This clonotype is a singleton in its sample. V and J are TRBV7-2 and TRBJ2-1; possibly TRBD1 or TRBD2 for D (6 bases each). This CDR3 has 15 residues. Trimming stripped 0 bases from V and 12 bases from J, with 18 bases between. CDR1 is SGHTA, CDR2 FQGNSA, per germline. DNA for the CDR3: TGTGCCAGCAGCTTAGCGCGGGGACATAAACAGGCGCAGTTCTTC. Translated, it gives CASSLARGHKQAQFF.

The chain links TRBV12-3 or TRBV12-4 to TRBJ2-1, with D perhaps TRBD2 (5 bases). CDR3 length equals 16 residues. V was clipped by 5 bases and J by 0 bases, with 14 bases between them. CDR3 nucleotide sequence: TGTGCCAGCAGTCCGACCCCCAGCGGCTCCTACAATGAGCAGTTCTTC. This sequence encodes CASSPTPSGSYNEQFF.

In its sample, this clonotype was seen a few times. The chain combines TRBV4-3 with TRBJ1-6; 7 bases line up with TRBD1. CDR1 is LGHNA and CDR2 is YSLEER in the germline V gene. The CDR3 sequence is 16 residues long. After removal of 0 bases from V and 6 bases from J, the junction contained 5 bases not matched to a gene. CDR3 coding DNA: TGCGCCAGCAGCCAAGATAGGGGGCAGAGTAATTCACCCCTCCACTTT. It codes for CASSQDRGQSNSPLHF.

This clonotype was detected ten times or more. The rearrangement links TRBV5-1 to TRBJ1-1; tentatively, D is TRBD1 (6 bases). The CDR3 length is 16 residues. CDR1 is SGHRS and CDR2 is YFSETQ in the germline V gene. Trimming cost V 4 bases and J 5 bases, with 21 bases left between them. The CDR3 reads CASSPGGHRAQTEAFF. CDR3 DNA sequence: TGCGCCAGCAGCCCCGGGGGTCACAGGGCGCAGACTGAAGCTTTCTTT.

As to this clonotype: A much larger clonotype is one base distant, so this may be a read error. No conserved phenylalanine or tryptophan is present at the end of the CDR3, so a read error is the likely explanation. V is TRBV2 and J is TRBJ2-4; D is possibly TRBD2 (6 bases). The end of the DNA aligns better with TRBJ2-7, so the J call may be wrong. This CDR3 spans 14 amino acids. The V gene's germline CDR1 is SNHLY and CDR2 FYNNEI. The CDR3 nucleotides are TGTGCCAGCAGTGGGGAGGACCGCTACTACGAGCAGTACTGC. Encoded protein: CASSGEDRYYEQYC.

This rearrangement joins TRBV29-1 to TRBJ2-7; the match to TRBD1 covers 7 bases. The CDR3 has 17 residues. Trimming cost V 4 bases and J 0 bases; bases outside gene matches: 15. The germline V gene encodes CDR1 SQVTM and CDR2 ANQGSEA. CDR3: CSVAGNPQQGSSYEQYF. As DNA, the CDR3 is TGCAGCGTTGCAGGGAACCCACAACAGGGGAGCTCCTACGAGCAGTACTTC.

V usage is TRBV6-6 and J usage is TRBJ2-7; D could derive from TRBD1 or TRBD2 (5 bases each). The germline V gene has CDR1 MNHNY and CDR2 SVGAGI (reference sequence). V was cut by 0 bases and J by 2 bases, with 8 bases left in between. This CDR3 has 14 residues. The CDR3 nucleotides read TGTGCCAGCAGTTACTCGACAGCGGCCTACGAGCAGTACTTC. Residues: CASSYSTAAYEQYF.

Comments on this clonotype: An end of the junction differs from the germline gene, which may be a read error. V gene TRBV28 combines with J gene TRBJ1-5; no clear D. Germline V CDR1 and CDR2: MDHEN, SYDVKM. The CDR3 length is 15 residues. CDR3 bases: TGTGCCAGCAGTTTAAGACTCAATAGCGATCAGCCCCAGCATTTT. Translation gives CASSLRLNSDQPQHF.

The chain uses TRBV6-5 and TRBJ2-7; D remains ambiguous. TRBJ2-5 matches the DNA end more closely, so the J call is doubtful. CDR3 length equals 11 residues. CDR1 is MNHEY, CDR2 SVGAGI, per germline. DNA for the CDR3: TGTGCCAGCAACATAGGAGAGACCCAGTACTTC. This encodes CASNIGETQYF.

A few counts support this clonotype. This sequence joins TRBV12-3 or TRBV12-4 and TRBJ1-4, with 7 bases fitting TRBD1. V trimming: 3 bases; J trimming: 2 bases; junction bases outside the gene matches: 3. The CDR3 is made up of 15 amino acids. CDR3 sequence: CASSFRGATNEKLFF. CDR3 nucleotide sequence: TGTGCCAGCAGTTTCAGGGGGGCGACTAATGAAAAACTGTTTTTT.

This clonotype was found many times. CDR3 sequence reads: CASSLGLPNYGYTF. CDR3 in DNA: TGCGCCAGCAGCTTGGGACTCCCTAACTATGGCTACACCTTC. The gene calls are TRBV5-1 and TRBJ1-2; no clear D. The CDR3 has 14 amino acids. V gave up 0 bases and J gave up 0 bases, with 6 bases separating them. Germline CDR1 and CDR2: SGHRS and YFSETQ.